This T cell receptor beta chain came from a study of cytomegalovirus exposure and HLA in healthy donors. For this clone: Its antigen is still unknown.

The study ran its PCR with 60 Vbeta and 13 Jbeta primers. The assay was immunoSEQ multiplex PCR, and TCRdb's table has in-frame clones only and misses some. The data include tens of thousands of clones; the top ten clones carry 15%. All donors participated as healthy donors of bone marrow. Germline CDR1 SGHRS, CDR2 YFSETQ. Trimming left V 2 bases short and J 6 bases short, with 13 bases between. The CDR3 has 14 amino acids. Findings and caveats of the study: TCR beta chains associated with HLA were, in a later analysis, more clonally expanded than equally common others. The study reported that TCR beta sequences accurately predicted HLA-A and HLA-B alleles in most subjects. The classifier reportedly diagnosed cytomegalovirus status with high specificity and sensitivity.

Sequenced material: PBMCs. The receptor was isolated from a man between 50 and 59 years old in good health and CMV-seropositive. The V call is TRBV5-1, the J call TRBJ2-3; the D gene is possibly TRBD1 (5 bases). The DNA for the CDR3 is TGCGCCAGCAGCTTTAGTGACAGTGCGGATACGCAGTATTTT. This gives the protein CASSFSDSADTQYF.